These 22 T cell receptor beta chains came from one sample sequenced in a study of shared clonotypes between healthy human individuals. Method: immunoSEQ multiplex PCR; TCRdb's copy keeps in-frame clones and lacks some. The repertoire consists of about 510,000 clones, with approximately 85% occurring once and the leading ten covering over 10%. The sample was PBMCs. All receptors come from a woman aged 35 to 49 in good health. Some clones in this sample may be carry-over from other donors' samples.

The J gene is TRBJ2-7, the V gene TRBV20-1; D gene uncertain. The germline CDR1 and CDR2 sequences are DFQATT and SNEGSKA (reference sequence). There are 11 residues in the CDR3. Trimming removed 3 bases at V and 5 bases at J, with 8 bases between. The CDR3 loop is CSASKENEQYF. CDR3 sequence (DNA): TGCAGTGCTAGTAAAGAGAACGAGCAGTACTTC.

V gene TRBV7-9 combines with J gene TRBJ1-1; maybe TRBD1 (6 bases). With 5 bases removed from V and 4 bases from J, the gap between germline ends came to 14 bases. This CDR3 comprises 14 residues. Germline V lookup: CDR1 SEHNR, CDR2 FQNEAQ (reference sequence). In DNA form, the CDR3 reads TGTGCCAGCAGCCGACTTGGGGGGCCCACTGAAGCTTTCTTT. Protein sequence: CASSRLGGPTEAFF.

This clone was detected only once. The V and J genes are TRBV23-1 and TRBJ2-3, with 7 bases aligning to TRBD2. TRBV23-1 is noted as an ORF with a role that remains uncertain. V gave up 0 bases and J gave up 1 base; unmatched junction bases: 10. This CDR3 is built from 18 residues. CDR3 coding DNA: TGCGCCAGCAGTCAATCTTTAGCCAGCGGGAATGGCACAGATACGCAGTATTTT. Residues: CASSQSLASGNGTDTQYF.

The rearrangement uses TRBV9 and TRBJ2-5; perhaps TRBD1 as D (6 bases). This CDR3 region has 14 residues. In germline, CDR1 is SGDLS, CDR2 YYNGEE. V shed 7 bases and J shed 2 bases, with 15 bases lying between them. CDR3 in DNA: TGTGCCAGCGCGAGGGGGACCACACAAGAGACCCAGTACTTC. Translation: CASARGTTQETQYF.

Remarks on this clone: Other nucleotide sequences from this sample produce the same CDR3. The chain links TRBV19 to TRBJ1-1, with 7 bases fitting TRBD1. CDR1 is LNHDA and CDR2 is SQIVND in the germline V gene (reference sequence). CDR3 length: 13 residues. V lost 5 bases to trimming and J lost 3 bases; unmatched junction nucleotides: 3. CDR3 bases: TGTGCCAGTAGTTCCGACAGGGACACTGAAGCTTTCTTT. It specifies CASSSDRDTEAFF.

This chain joins TRBV18 and TRBJ1-1; 9 bases line up with TRBD1. Looked up from germline, CDR1 is KGHSH and CDR2 is LQKENI. The CDR3 contains 15 residues. J was trimmed by 11 bases and V by 4 bases; bases with no gene match: 14. The CDR3 loop is CASSQYTGGIEDAFF. Here the CDR3 DNA reads TGTGCCAGCTCACAATATACAGGGGGCATAGAGGACGCTTTCTTT. Full variable domain (remainder filled in from reference TRBV18 and TRBJ1-1): NAGVMQNPRHLVRRRGQEARLRCSPMKGHSHVYWYRQLPEEGLKFMVYLQKENIIDESGMPKERFSAEFPKEGPSILRIQQVVRGDSAAYFCASSQYTGGIEDAFFGQGTRLTVV.

This clone was observed a handful of times. CDR3 in DNA: TGTGCCAGCAGTGAATCGGCAGGGAGGGGTCAGCCCCAGCATTTT. Amino acid sequence: CASSESAGRGQPQHF. V usage is TRBV2 and J usage is TRBJ1-5; possible D gene TRBD1, 5 bases. Germline values: CDR1 SNHLY, CDR2 FYNNEI. Trimming cost V 2 bases and J 6 bases, with 14 bases left between them. This CDR3 has 15 residues. Variable domain in full (rest from reference TRBV2 and TRBJ1-5): EPEVTQTPSHQVTQMGQEVILRCVPISNHLYFYWYRQILGQKVEFLVSFYNNEISEKSEIFDDQFSVERPDGSNFTLKIRSTKLEDSAMYFCASSESAGRGQPQHFGDGTRLSIL.

The CDR3 sequence is CASRRGLAGIDTQYF. As DNA, the CDR3 is TGTGCCAGCAGACGAGGACTAGCGGGAATAGATACGCAGTATTTT. The rearrangement joins TRBV6-5 to TRBJ2-3, with TRBD2 matching over 12 bases. This CDR3 is built from 15 residues. CDR1 MNHEY and CDR2 SVGAGI come from the germline V gene. After removal of 6 bases from V and 5 bases from J, the junction contained 6 bases not matched to a gene.

This clone has only one observation. The chain uses TRBV27 and TRBJ2-7, with 8 nucleotides matching TRBD2. This CDR3 spans 14 amino acids. J was trimmed by 0 bases and V by 9 bases; bases with no gene match: 7. CDR1 and CDR2 (germline): MNHEY, SMNVEV (reference sequence). The CDR3 DNA follows: TGTGCCAGAGTAGTAGCGGGGCCCTCCTACGAGCAGTACTTC. Its translation is CARVVAGPSYEQYF.

The chain uses TRBV6-5 and TRBJ2-2; D perhaps matches TRBD1 (6 bases). The ends were cut back, 7 bases at V and 6 bases at J, with 15 bases in the middle. This CDR3 contains 14 residues. Germline V CDR1 and CDR2: MNHEY, SVGAGI. Here the CDR3 reads CASKQGVGAGELFF. The CDR3 region has the DNA TGTGCCAGCAAACAGGGTGTCGGGGCCGGGGAGCTGTTTTTT.

The chain links TRBV28 to TRBJ2-1, with 10 bases fitting TRBD2. CDR3 length: 15 residues. The ends lost 5 bases at V and 4 bases at J; junction bases unmatched: 5. Germline V lookup: CDR1 MDHEN, CDR2 SYDVKM. CDR3 sequence: CASSLAGEGYNEQFF. The CDR3 DNA reads as TGTGCCAGCAGTCTAGCGGGAGAGGGGTACAATGAGCAGTTCTTC.

The chain employs TRBV30 and TRBJ1-2; tentatively, D is TRBD1 (5 bases). The CDR3 is 13 residues long. V lost 4 bases and J lost 2, with 11 bases in between. Looked up from germline, CDR1 is GTSNPN and CDR2 is SVGIG (reference sequence). In DNA form, the CDR3 reads TGTGCCTGGACTCCGACAGTAAACTATGGCTACACCTTC. Translated, it gives CAWTPTVNYGYTF.

This clone has just a few counts. The rearrangement joins TRBV7-3 to TRBJ1-2, with D possibly TRBD1 on 5 matching bases. CDR3 length: 14 residues. Per the germline V gene, CDR1 is SGHTA and CDR2 is FQGTGA. Trimming left V 2 bases short and J 4 bases short, with 11 bases between. The CDR3: CASSLGLGGYGYTF. In nucleotides, the CDR3 is TGTGCCAGCAGCTTAGGGCTGGGGGGCTATGGCTACACCTTC.

V and J are TRBV28 and TRBJ1-4, with a weak D call TRBD1 (5 bases). Germline assignment: CDR1 MDHEN and CDR2 SYDVKM. V dropped 6 bases and J dropped 7 bases, with 21 bases sitting between them. This CDR3 is 16 amino acids long. CDR3 bases: TGTGCCAGCAGAAACCACCCGGGTGGGGGAGGTGAAAAACTGTTTTTT. It is translated as CASRNHPGGGGEKLFF.

This clone was observed once. The chain employs TRBV19 and TRBJ2-1; D call uncertain. Looked up from germline, CDR1 is LNHDA and CDR2 is SQIVND (reference sequence). The CDR3 covers 15 residues. Trimming shortened V by 3 bases and J by 5 bases, and 14 bases separated the two germline ends. The CDR3 loop is CASSISHWAHNEQFF. The DNA of the CDR3 is TGTGCCAGTAGTATCTCCCACTGGGCACACAATGAGCAGTTCTTC.

The chain is built from TRBV18 and TRBJ1-6, with unresolved D. Germline-derived CDR1 and CDR2 are KGHSH and LQKENI. The germline V and J ends were trimmed by 1 base and 5 bases, with 6 bases remaining between them. The CDR3 has 14 residues. In nucleotides, the CDR3 is TGTGCCAGCTCACCACAGGGAGATAATTCACCCCTCCACTTT. Translating gives CASSPQGDNSPLHF. The full variable domain, rest sourced from reference TRBV18 and TRBJ1-6, is NAGVMQNPRHLVRRRGQEARLRCSPMKGHSHVYWYRQLPEEGLKFMVYLQKENIIDESGMPKERFSAEFPKEGPSILRIQQVVRGDSAAYFCASSPQGDNSPLHFGNGTRLTVT.

V and J are TRBV27 and TRBJ1-2; D is ambiguous. Trimming removed 3 bases at V and 9 bases at J, with 14 bases between. The V gene's germline CDR1 is MNHEY and CDR2 SMNVEV (reference sequence). This CDR3 is 13 amino acids long. CDR3 sequence reads: CASSFASGRRYTF. CDR3 nucleotides: TGTGCCAGCAGTTTTGCCTCTGGCAGGCGCTACACCTTC.

V and J are TRBV20-1 and TRBJ1-1; no reliable D call. CDR3 size: 11 residues. Germline V lookup: CDR1 DFQATT, CDR2 SNEGSKA (reference sequence). Trimming shortened V by 5 bases and J by 1 base, and 5 bases separated the two germline ends. CDR3 sequence: CSAFRNTEAFF. The DNA of the CDR3 is TGCAGTGCTTTCAGGAACACTGAAGCTTTCTTT.

The V gene is TRBV28, the J gene TRBJ1-1; no definite D call. CDR3 length: 12 residues. CDR1 and CDR2 (germline): MDHEN, SYDVKM. Trimming left V 6 bases short and J 3 bases short, with 8 bases between. The CDR3 region is CASSLRDTEAFF. The CDR3 DNA reads TGTGCCAGCAGCCTTCGGGACACTGAAGCTTTCTTT.

The chain has TRBV7-8 and TRBJ1-1, with 11 nucleotides matching TRBD1. Trimming removed 5 bases from V and 4 bases from J; junction bases left unmatched: 9. This CDR3 spans 16 amino acids. The germline gives CDR1 SGHVS, CDR2 FQNEAQ. The CDR3 DNA reads as TGTGCCAGCAGCCAAGGACAGGGGGCGGTAGGCACTGAAGCTTTCTTT. This gives the protein CASSQGQGAVGTEAFF.

The chain links TRBV5-1 to TRBJ2-1; 9 bases align to TRBD2. With V trimmed by 0 bases and J by 4 bases, 8 bases remained unmatched. Germline V gene sequence: CDR1 SGHRS, CDR2 YFSETQ. This CDR3 comprises 17 residues. The CDR3 DNA reads TGCGCCAGCAGCTTGGTGGGCGGGAGGGCACAATACAATGAGCAGTTCTTC. Translated: CASSLVGGRAQYNEQFF.

The table lists this clone with a few counts. The DNA for the CDR3 is TGTGCCAGTTGTAGCCGAGGATCAGGACAGGGCGGGGAGACCCAGTACTTC. This codes for CASCSRGSGQGGETQYF. The J gene is TRBJ2-5, the V gene TRBV19; TRBD1 matches 8 bases. This CDR3 has 17 amino acids. The germline gives CDR1 LNHDA, CDR2 SQIVND (reference sequence). V was clipped by 8 bases and J by 5 bases; unmatched bases: 19. The whole variable domain, filled in from reference TRBV19 and TRBJ2-5, reads DGGITQSPKYLFRKEGQNVTLSCEQNLNHDAMYWYRQDPGQGLRLIYYSQIVNDFQKGDIAEGYSVSREKKESFPLTVTSAQKNPTAFYLCASCSRGSGQGGETQYFGPGTRLLVL.